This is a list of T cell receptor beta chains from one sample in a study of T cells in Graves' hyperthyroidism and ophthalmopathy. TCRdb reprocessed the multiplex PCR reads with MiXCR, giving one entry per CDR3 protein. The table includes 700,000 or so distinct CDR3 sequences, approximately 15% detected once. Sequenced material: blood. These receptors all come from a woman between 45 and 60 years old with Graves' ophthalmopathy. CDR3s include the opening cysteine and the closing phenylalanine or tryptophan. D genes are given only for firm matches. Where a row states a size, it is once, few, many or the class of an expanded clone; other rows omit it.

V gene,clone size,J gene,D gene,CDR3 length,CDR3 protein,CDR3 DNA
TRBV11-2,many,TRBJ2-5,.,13,CASSLRQMETQYF,TGTGCCAGCAGCTTGAGACAGATGGAGACCCAGTACTTC
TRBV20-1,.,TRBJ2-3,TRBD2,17,CSAPEREVLSSTDTQYF,TGCAGTGCCCCAGAGCGGGAGGTCCTTTCCTCCACAGATACGCAGTATTTT
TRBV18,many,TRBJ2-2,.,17,CASSLLLSGANTGELFF,TGTGCCAGCTCACTACTCCTTAGCGGCGCGAACACCGGGGAGCTGTTTTTT
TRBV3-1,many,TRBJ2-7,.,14,CASSRRLVRGEQYF,TGTGCCAGCAGCCGCCGACTAGTACGGGGCGAGCAGTACTTC
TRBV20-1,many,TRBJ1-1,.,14,CSARDPQSDTEAFF,TGCAGTGCTAGAGATCCTCAGTCGGACACTGAAGCTTTCTTT
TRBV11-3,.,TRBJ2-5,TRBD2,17,CASSPPRGLAGQETQYF,TGTGCCAGCAGCCCTCCCCGGGGACTAGCGGGACAAGAGACCCAGTACTTC
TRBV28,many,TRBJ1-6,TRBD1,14,CASSWDRDNSPLHF,TGTGCCAGCAGTTGGGACAGGGATAATTCACCCCTCCACTTT
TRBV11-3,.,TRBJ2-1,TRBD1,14,CASSLGTGPYEQFF,TGTGCCAGCAGCTTGGGGACAGGGCCATACGAGCAGTTCTTC
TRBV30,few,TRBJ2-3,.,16,CAWSRGGTVATDTQYF,TGTGCCTGGAGTAGGGGGGGGACAGTTGCCACAGATACGCAGTATTTT
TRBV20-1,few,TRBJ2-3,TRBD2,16,CSARLGLAASTDTQYF,TGCAGTGCCCGGCTGGGACTAGCAGCTAGCACAGATACGCAGTATTTT
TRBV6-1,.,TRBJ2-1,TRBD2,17,CASIKKNEAGGRNEQFF,TGTGCCAGCATCAAAAAAAATGAAGCGGGAGGGAGGAATGAGCAGTTCTTC
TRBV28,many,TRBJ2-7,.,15,CASNVGGFAAYEQYF,TGTGCCAGCAATGTAGGAGGGTTCGCTGCCTACGAGCAGTACTTC
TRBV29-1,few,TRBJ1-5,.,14,CSVESGAFNQPQHF,TGCAGCGTTGAATCGGGAGCGTTCAATCAGCCCCAGCATTTT
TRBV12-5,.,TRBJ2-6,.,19,CASGLVNNRFYSGANVLTF,TGTGCTAGTGGTTTGGTCAATAACAGGTTCTACTCTGGGGCCAACGTCCTGACTTTC
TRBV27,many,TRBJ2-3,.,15,CASSLGFTSTDTQYF,TGTGCCAGCAGTTTGGGGTTCACTAGCACAGATACGCAGTATTTT
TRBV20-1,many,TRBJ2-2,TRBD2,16,CSATRGPSGRHGELFF,TGCAGTGCTACTAGAGGGCCCAGCGGGAGACACGGGGAGCTGTTTTTT
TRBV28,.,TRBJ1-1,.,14,CASSSTGGVGEAFF,TGTGCCAGCAGTTCTACCGGGGGAGTAGGTGAAGCTTTCTTT
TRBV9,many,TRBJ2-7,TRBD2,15,CASSVTPGGPAEQYF,TGTGCCAGCAGCGTTACCCCGGGGGGGCCCGCAGAGCAGTACTTC
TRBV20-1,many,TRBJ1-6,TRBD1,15,CSSQRLPRGNSPLHF,TGCAGTTCCCAAAGACTCCCCAGGGGGAATTCACCCCTCCACTTT
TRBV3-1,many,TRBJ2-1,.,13,CASISLARGEQFF,TGTGCCAGCATCAGCCTAGCGCGGGGCGAGCAGTTCTTC
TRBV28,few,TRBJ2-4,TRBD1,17,CASSSGTGGVNPFRGYF,TGTGCCAGCAGTTCGGGGACAGGGGGCGTTAACCCCTTCCGTGGGTACTTC
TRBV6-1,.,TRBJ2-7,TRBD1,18,CASSDPGAGGRPSYEQYF,TGTGCCAGCAGTGATCCCGGGGCAGGGGGAAGGCCTTCCTACGAGCAGTACTTC
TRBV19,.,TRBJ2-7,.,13,CASNGGANYEQYF,TGTGCCAGTAATGGCGGAGCCAACTACGAGCAGTACTTC
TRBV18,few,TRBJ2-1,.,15,CASFTSIARNNEQFF,TGTGCCAGCTTCACCAGTATAGCGAGAAACAATGAGCAGTTCTTC
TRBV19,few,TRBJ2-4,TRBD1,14,CASAGTGDENIQYF,TGTGCCAGTGCCGGGACAGGAGATGAAAACATTCAGTACTTC
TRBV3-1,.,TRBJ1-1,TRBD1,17,CASSQDRVNAGGDEAFF,TGTGCCAGCAGCCAAGATCGAGTTAACGCAGGGGGGGATGAAGCTTTCTTT
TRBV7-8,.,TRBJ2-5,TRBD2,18,CASSSLYYEREGRETQYF,TGTGCCAGCAGCTCACTCTACTATGAGCGGGAGGGCCGAGAGACCCAGTACTTC
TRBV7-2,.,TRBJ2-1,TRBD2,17,CASSLGTSSGSYNEQFF,TGTGCCAGCAGCTTGGGGACCTCTAGCGGGAGTTACAATGAGCAGTTCTTC
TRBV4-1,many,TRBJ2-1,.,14,CASSQDLLAREQFF,TGCGCCAGCAGCCAAGATCTGCTAGCGCGTGAGCAGTTCTTC
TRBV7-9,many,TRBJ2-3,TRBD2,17,CASSLSEREWSTDTQYF,TGTGCCAGCAGCTTATCAGAGCGGGAGTGGAGCACAGATACGCAGTATTTT
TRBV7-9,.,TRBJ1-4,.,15,CASSPQGATNEKLFF,TGTGCCAGCAGCCCACAGGGCGCAACTAATGAAAAACTGTTTTTT
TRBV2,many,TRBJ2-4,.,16,CASSDWVRTSTNIQYF,TGTGCCAGCAGTGATTGGGTCAGAACTTCCACAAACATTCAGTACTTC
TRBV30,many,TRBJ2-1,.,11,CAWSVRNEQFF,TGTGCCTGGAGTGTACGAAATGAGCAGTTCTTC
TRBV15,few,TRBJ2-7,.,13,CATRFGGTYEQYF,TGTGCCACCAGGTTTGGCGGTACCTACGAGCAGTACTTC
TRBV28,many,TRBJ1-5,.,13,CASSYPGNQPQHF,TGTGCCAGCAGTTACCCCGGGAATCAGCCCCAGCATTTT
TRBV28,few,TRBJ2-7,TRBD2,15,CASTPGLAGNYEQYF,TGTGCCAGCACCCCAGGACTAGCGGGAAACTACGAGCAGTACTTC
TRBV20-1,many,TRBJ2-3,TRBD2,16,CSARDLPGLGGRSQYF,TGCAGTGCTAGAGATCTTCCGGGACTAGGTGGAAGATCGCAGTATTTT
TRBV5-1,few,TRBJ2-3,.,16,CASSSLVLPSTDTQYF,TGCGCCAGCAGCTCGTTAGTCCTCCCTAGCACAGATACGCAGTATTTT
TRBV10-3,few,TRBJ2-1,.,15,CAISYEQGPYNEQFF,TGTGCCATCAGTTATGAACAGGGCCCCTACAATGAGCAGTTCTTC
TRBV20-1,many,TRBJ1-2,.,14,CSASGTSINYGYTF,TGCAGTGCTAGTGGGACAAGTATCAACTATGGCTACACCTTC